These 30 T cell receptor beta chains came from one sample sequenced in a study of blood T cell repertoires in COVID-19. Repertoires were generated with immunoSEQ multiplex PCR, while TCRdb's copy carries only in-frame clones and drops some. The sample carries roughly 250,000 clones, 85% to 90% recorded once. Specimen: PBMCs or T cells enriched from blood (not recorded which). Every receptor here comes from a woman aged 45-60 years who had recovered from COVID-19.

The chain employs TRBV29-1 and TRBJ2-1, with 9 nucleotides matching TRBD2. Germline-derived CDR1 and CDR2 are SQVTM and ANQGSEA. Trimming cost V 5 bases and J 7 bases; bases outside gene matches: 6. This CDR3 spans 13 amino acids. The CDR3 sequence is CSVWLAGNNEQFF. The CDR3 DNA reads TGCAGCGTTTGGCTAGCGGGAAATAATGAGCAGTTCTTC.

The chain is built from TRBV7-2 and TRBJ1-1, with D tentatively TRBD1 (6 bases). CDR1 is SGHTA, CDR2 FQGNSA, per germline. The CDR3 extends over 12 amino acids. V lost 1 base to trimming and J lost 14 bases, with 14 bases between them. CDR3 in amino acids: CASSLETGSRFF. CDR3 bases: TGTGCCAGCAGCTTAGAAACAGGGAGCCGCTTCTTT.

The chain carries TRBV27 and TRBJ2-7, with TRBD2 matching 13 bases. In germline, CDR1 is MNHEY, CDR2 SMNVEV (reference sequence). There are 15 residues in the CDR3. Trimming removed 5 bases from V and 4 bases from J; junction bases left unmatched: 5. Here the CDR3 reads CASSPTGLAGYEQYF. The CDR3, as DNA: TGTGCCAGCAGTCCAACGGGACTAGCGGGATACGAGCAGTACTTC.

The chain carries TRBV5-1 and TRBJ2-1, with 9 bases aligning to TRBD2. V gave up 4 bases and J gave up 0 bases; unmatched junction bases: 11. Germline CDR1 and CDR2: SGHRS and YFSETQ. The CDR3 covers 18 residues. CDR3: CASSLFSAGGSSYNEQFF. For the CDR3, the DNA is TGCGCCAGCAGCCTTTTCTCGGCGGGAGGGAGCTCCTACAATGAGCAGTTCTTC.

V is TRBV5-4 and J is TRBJ2-1; D is possibly TRBD2 (5 bases). There are 12 residues in the CDR3. In germline, CDR1 is SGHNT, CDR2 YYREEE (reference sequence). Trimming stripped 3 bases from V and 10 bases from J, with 11 bases between. The DNA for the CDR3 is TGTGCCAGCAGCTCTCCGGGCGGGGAGCAGTTCTTC. Amino acid sequence: CASSSPGGEQFF.

The chain combines TRBV6-1 with TRBJ2-7; TRBD1 matches 7 bases. CDR1 is MNHNS and CDR2 is SASEGT in the germline V gene. The CDR3 loop spans 15 amino acids. J lost 3 bases, V lost 8 bases, and 13 bases had no gene match. CDR3 sequence (DNA): TGTGCCAGCGCGGTTAGGACAGGCTTAAACTACGAGCAGTACTTC. This encodes CASAVRTGLNYEQYF.

The chain combines TRBV20-1 with TRBJ2-1; D might be TRBD2 (5 bases). The CDR3 has 14 residues. Germline V gene lookup returns CDR1 DFQATT and CDR2 SNEGSKA (reference sequence). Trimming shortened V by 3 bases and J by 4 bases, and 13 bases separated the two germline ends. The DNA of the CDR3 is TGCAGTGCTAGTTTCCCGGGAAAGTACAATGAGCAGTTCTTC. Its translation is CSASFPGKYNEQFF.

The chain links TRBV18 to TRBJ1-1; D gene unclear. Looked up from germline, CDR1 is KGHSH and CDR2 is LQKENI. The CDR3 runs to 15 residues. The V and J ends lost 3 bases and 1 base respectively, with 12 bases between them. The CDR3 region is CASSPVMGENTEAFF. Written as DNA, the CDR3 is TGTGCCAGCTCACCCGTGATGGGAGAGAACACTGAAGCTTTCTTT.

This clone appeared a few times. The chain employs TRBV6-2 or TRBV6-3 and TRBJ1-5; D uncertain. V dropped 2 bases and J dropped 3 bases, with 11 bases sitting between them. Germline V gene data show CDR1 as MNHEY and CDR2 as SVGEGT. The CDR3 spans 15 residues. CDR3 nucleotide sequence: TGTGCCAGCAGTTACCCGGGAGGGAACAATCAGCCCCAGCATTTT. It is translated as CASSYPGGNNQPQHF.

The chain recombines TRBV30 with TRBJ2-3; D call uncertain. CDR3 size: 13 residues. Germline-derived CDR1 and CDR2 are GTSNPN and SVGIG (reference sequence). V was shortened by 0 bases and J by 1 base, with 5 bases between the two germline ends. This chain's CDR3 is CAWSVSGTDTQYF. In DNA form, the CDR3 reads TGTGCCTGGAGTGTTTCAGGCACAGATACGCAGTATTTT.

V gene TRBV5-6 combines with J gene TRBJ1-3; 9 bases are shared with TRBD1. Trimming took 3 bases from V and 3 from J; bases not matched to a gene: 10. Looked up from germline, CDR1 is SGHDT and CDR2 is YYEEEE. CDR3 length: 17 amino acids. DNA for the CDR3: TGTGCCAGCAGCTCACTACCGGGACAGGGAGGTGGAAACACCATATATTTT. Protein: CASSSLPGQGGGNTIYF. Together with reference TRBV5-6 and TRBJ1-3, the CDR3 gives the full variable domain: DAGVTQSPTHLIKTRGQQVTLRCSPKSGHDTVSWYQQALGQGPQFIFQYYEEEERQRGNFPDRFSGHQFPNYSSELNVNALLLGDSALYLCASSSLPGQGGGNTIYFGEGSWLTVV.

CDR3 sequence (DNA): TGCGCCAGCAGCCAAGCAGTGACAGATACGCAGTATTTT. It is translated as CASSQAVTDTQYF. The chain uses TRBV4-3 and TRBJ2-3; D is ambiguous. Trimming took off 1 base at V and 3 bases at J, with 5 bases between the two ends. CDR1 LGHNA and CDR2 YSLEER come from the germline V gene. The CDR3 covers 13 residues.

The rearrangement links TRBV11-2 to TRBJ2-2; TRBD1 is a possible D gene (5 bases). V lost 1 base and J lost 12, with 18 bases in between. CDR3 size: 15 residues. Per the germline V gene, CDR1 is SGHAT and CDR2 is FQNNGV. CDR3 sequence reads: CASSLVSDKKRKLFF. CDR3 in DNA: TGTGCCAGCAGCTTAGTGTCGGACAAAAAGCGTAAGCTGTTTTTT.

In nucleotides, the CDR3 is TGTGCCAGCAGCCACCTAGGGACAGGGAACACTGAAGCTTTCTTT. It is translated as CASSHLGTGNTEAFF. The chain is built from TRBV3-1 (or the pseudogene TRBV3-2) and TRBJ1-1; 8 positions match TRBD1. V lost 3 bases to trimming and J lost 1 base; unmatched junction nucleotides: 4. The germline gives CDR1 LGHDT, CDR2 YNNKEL (reference sequence). The CDR3 is 15 amino acids.

The chain joins TRBV27 to TRBJ2-2; D unresolved. The CDR3 sequence is 13 residues long. The germline V gene has CDR1 MNHEY and CDR2 SMNVEV (reference sequence). Trimming took 2 bases from V and 3 from J, leaving 4 bases between them. Here the CDR3 reads CASSLGHTGELFF. CDR3 bases: TGTGCCAGCAGTTTAGGCCACACCGGGGAGCTGTTTTTT.

This chain links TRBV27 with TRBJ2-1; 14 bases agree with TRBD2. V shed 6 bases and J 7 bases; nucleotides not matched to a gene: 17. The CDR3 extends over 19 amino acids. Germline V lookup: CDR1 MNHEY, CDR2 SMNVEV (reference sequence). The CDR3 sequence is CASSTVLITGTSGSNEQFF. CDR3 DNA: TGTGCCAGCAGCACGGTTTTAATCACAGGGACTAGCGGGAGTAATGAGCAGTTCTTC.

The chain joins TRBV7-2 to TRBJ1-5; D uncertain. Germline CDR1 is SGHTA and CDR2 is FQGNSA. The V end lost 6 bases, the J end lost 7 bases, and 13 bases lay between the germline ends. The length of the CDR3 is 13 residues. The CDR3 DNA follows: TGTGCCAGCAGACCGTCCGAGGCACAGCCCCAGCATTTT. Amino acid sequence: CASRPSEAQPQHF.

The chain carries TRBV6-6 and TRBJ2-1; unclear D gene. This CDR3 is built from 11 residues. The V end was cut by 6 bases, the J end by 7 bases, with 7 bases between. CDR1 and CDR2 (germline): MNHNY, SVGAGI (reference sequence). DNA for the CDR3: TGTGCCAGCAGAGGAGATAATGAGCAGTTCTTC. Its protein is CASRGDNEQFF.

This clone was seen just once. CDR3 sequence (DNA): TGTGCTCTAGCGGGAGGGAACAATGAGCAGTTCTTC. This encodes CALAGGNNEQFF. This rearrangement joins TRBV28 to TRBJ2-1; TRBD2 agrees at 12 bases. This CDR3 has 12 amino acids. Germline CDR1 MDHEN, CDR2 SYDVKM.

CDR3 in amino acids: CAISTSGTGGTEAFF. The DNA for the CDR3 is TGTGCCATCAGCACATCCGGGACAGGGGGCACTGAAGCTTTCTTT. This chain uses TRBV10-3 with TRBJ1-1, with TRBD1 identical over 11 bases. V dropped 6 bases and J dropped 4; count of bases not matched to a gene: 7. The CDR3 totals 15 residues. Germline V gives CDR1 ENHRY, CDR2 SYGVKD.

The chain has TRBV7-2 and TRBJ1-1; no definite D call. V was shortened by 5 bases and J by 0 bases, with 7 bases between the two germline ends. Germline CDR1 is SGHTA and CDR2 is FQGNSA. The CDR3 runs 13 residues. The CDR3 reads CASSVQLNTEAFF. CDR3 nucleotides: TGTGCCAGCAGCGTACAGTTGAACACTGAAGCTTTCTTT.

V and J are TRBV6-2 or TRBV6-3 and TRBJ2-7; 11 bases map to TRBD2. J lost 5 bases, V lost 0 bases, and 12 bases had no gene match. The CDR3 has 18 residues. The V gene's germline CDR1 is MNHEY and CDR2 SVGEGT. The CDR3 spells CASSYSPSVAGGPNEQYF. Here the CDR3 DNA reads TGTGCCAGCAGTTACTCGCCGTCGGTAGCGGGAGGGCCCAACGAGCAGTACTTC.

The chain recombines TRBV5-4 with TRBJ2-3; 8 bases fit TRBD2. The CDR3 is made up of 15 amino acids. In germline, CDR1 is SGHNT, CDR2 YYREEE (reference sequence). The CDR3: CALGERESFTDTQYF. In DNA, the CDR3 is TGTGCTCTTGGGGAGCGGGAGAGCTTCACAGATACGCAGTATTTT.

The chain is built from TRBV6-6 and TRBJ2-7; 9 nucleotides match TRBD2. The V gene's germline CDR1 is MNHNY and CDR2 SVGAGI (reference sequence). CDR3 length: 15 residues. Germline trimming cut 6 bases from V and 2 bases from J; bases unmatched to any gene: 8. The CDR3 spells CASSLGLAKTYEQYF. The CDR3, as DNA: TGTGCCAGCAGCCTCGGACTAGCGAAAACCTACGAGCAGTACTTC.

The CDR3 is CASSERTGSYGYTF. The CDR3 bases are TGCGCCAGCAGTGAACGGACAGGGAGCTATGGCTACACCTTC. The chain has TRBV10-2 and TRBJ1-2, with 8 bases aligning to TRBD1. In germline, CDR1 is WSHSY, CDR2 SAAADI. The CDR3 loop spans 14 amino acids. V shed 3 bases and J 4 bases; nucleotides not matched to a gene: 4.

The chain carries TRBV6-5 and TRBJ1-2, with 11 bases that match TRBD1. This CDR3 has 15 residues. CDR1 is MNHEY, CDR2 SVGAGI, per germline. Losses at the gene ends were 4 bases for V and 5 bases for J; bases not matched to a gene: 6. The chain's CDR3 is CASSFQGTGGYGYTF. The CDR3 nucleotides read TGTGCCAGCAGTTTCCAAGGGACAGGGGGATATGGCTACACCTTC.

V is TRBV6-5 and J is TRBJ1-5, with D possibly TRBD1 on 6 matching bases. From germline, CDR1 is MNHEY and CDR2 SVGAGI. The CDR3 length is 15 residues. V was pared by 6 bases and J by 0 bases, with 12 bases between. CDR3 in DNA: TGTGCCAGCAGACCGGACAGAAATAGCAATCAGCCCCAGCATTTT. This codes for CASRPDRNSNQPQHF.

CDR3: CASSSNIQGLGANVLTF. The CDR3 region has the DNA TGCGCCAGCAGCTCAAATATACAGGGGCTTGGGGCCAACGTCCTGACTTTC. The chain carries TRBV5-1 and TRBJ2-6; 7 bases match TRBD1. This CDR3 is built from 17 residues. With V trimmed by 3 bases and J by 3 bases, 9 bases remained unmatched. Looked up from germline, CDR1 is SGHRS and CDR2 is YFSETQ.

This clone came up a few times. CDR3 bases: TGTGCCAGTAAGAACAGCATCACTAATGAAAAACTGTTTTTT. Amino acid sequence: CASKNSITNEKLFF. The J gene is TRBJ1-4, the V gene TRBV19; D gene ambiguous. The CDR3 consists of 14 residues. Germline V CDR1 and CDR2: LNHDA, SQIVND (reference sequence). V dropped 7 bases and J dropped 2 bases, with 11 bases sitting between them.

The chain links TRBV2 to TRBJ2-5; D is perhaps TRBD1 (5 bases). Germline assignment: CDR1 SNHLY and CDR2 FYNNEI. The CDR3 has 14 residues. V gave up 2 bases and J gave up 5 bases, with 12 bases separating them. The CDR3 loop is CASSEQGAGETQYF. CDR3 in DNA: TGTGCCAGCAGTGAACAGGGTGCAGGTGAGACCCAGTACTTC.